This paragraph covers one T cell receptor (beta chain) sequence. The data were taken from a study of cytomegalovirus exposure and HLA in healthy donors. The CDR3 totals 15 residues. Trimming pared 0 bases from V and 1 base from J, leaving 8 bases between. CDR1 is SGHRS, CDR2 YFSETQ, per germline. The study ran its PCR with 60 Vbeta and 13 Jbeta primers. Produced via immunoSEQ multiplex PCR; TCRdb's table is partial and in-frame only. The profile shows about 77,000 clones, approximately 71% of them singletons. The material sequenced was PBMCs. This chain uses TRBV5-1 with TRBJ1-5; the D gene is possibly TRBD1 (5 bases). The TCR sequence derives from a woman aged 40 to 50 in good health and CMV-seronegative. In DNA form, the CDR3 reads TGCGCCAGCAGCTTGGAGGGGAACAGCAATCAGCCCCAGCATTTT. Amino acid sequence: CASSLEGNSNQPQHF.